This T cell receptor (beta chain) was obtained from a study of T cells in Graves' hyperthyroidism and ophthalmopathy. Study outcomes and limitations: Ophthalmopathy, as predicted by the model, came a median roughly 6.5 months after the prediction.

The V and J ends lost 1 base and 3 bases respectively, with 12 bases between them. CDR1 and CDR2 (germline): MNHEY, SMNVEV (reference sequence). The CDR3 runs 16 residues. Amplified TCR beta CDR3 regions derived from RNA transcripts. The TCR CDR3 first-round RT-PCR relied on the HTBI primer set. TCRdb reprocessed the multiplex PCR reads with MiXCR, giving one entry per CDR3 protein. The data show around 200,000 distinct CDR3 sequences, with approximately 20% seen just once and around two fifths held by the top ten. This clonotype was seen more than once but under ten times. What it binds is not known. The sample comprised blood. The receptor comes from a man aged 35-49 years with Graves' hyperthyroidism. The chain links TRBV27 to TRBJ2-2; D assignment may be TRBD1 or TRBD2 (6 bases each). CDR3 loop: CASSLFGGPYTGELFF. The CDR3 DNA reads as TGTGCCAGCAGTTTATTTGGGGGGCCCTACACCGGGGAGCTGTTTTTT.